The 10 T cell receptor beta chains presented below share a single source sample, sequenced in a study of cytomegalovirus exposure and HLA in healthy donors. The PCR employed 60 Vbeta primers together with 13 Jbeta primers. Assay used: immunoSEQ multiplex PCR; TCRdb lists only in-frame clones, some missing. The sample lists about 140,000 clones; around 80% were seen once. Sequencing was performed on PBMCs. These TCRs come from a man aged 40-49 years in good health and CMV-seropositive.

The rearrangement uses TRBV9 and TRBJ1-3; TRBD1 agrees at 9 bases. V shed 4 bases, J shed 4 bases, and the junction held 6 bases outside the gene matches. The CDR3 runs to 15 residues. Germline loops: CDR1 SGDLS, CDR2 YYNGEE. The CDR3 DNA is TGTGCCAGCAGCATGACAGGGGGGAAAGGAAACACCATATATTTT. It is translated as CASSMTGGKGNTIYF. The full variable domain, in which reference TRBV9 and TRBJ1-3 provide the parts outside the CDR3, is DSGVTQTPKHLITATGQRVTLRCSPRSGDLSVYWYQQSLDQGLQFLIQYYNGEERAKGNILERFSAQQFPDLHSELNLSSLELGDSALYFCASSMTGGKGNTIYFGEGSWLTVV.

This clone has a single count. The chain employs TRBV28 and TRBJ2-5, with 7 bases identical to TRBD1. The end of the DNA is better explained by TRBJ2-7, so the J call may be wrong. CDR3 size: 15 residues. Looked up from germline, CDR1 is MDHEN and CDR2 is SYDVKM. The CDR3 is CASSLPRGYLSEQYF. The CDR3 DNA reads TGTGCCAGCAGCCTACCCAGGGGGTACCTTTCCGAGCAGTACTTC.

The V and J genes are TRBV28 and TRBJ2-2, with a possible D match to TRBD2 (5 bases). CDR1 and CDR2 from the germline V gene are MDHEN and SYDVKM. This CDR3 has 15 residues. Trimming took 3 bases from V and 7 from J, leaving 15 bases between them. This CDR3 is CASSFRSSGFGELFF. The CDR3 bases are TGTGCCAGCAGTTTCCGGTCAAGCGGCTTCGGGGAGCTGTTTTTT. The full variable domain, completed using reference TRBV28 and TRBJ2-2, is DVKVTQSSRYLVKRTGEKVFLECVQDMDHENMFWYRQDPGLGLRLIYFSYDVKMKEKGDIPEGYSVSREKKERFSLILESASTNQTSMYLCASSFRSSGFGELFFGEGSRLTVL.

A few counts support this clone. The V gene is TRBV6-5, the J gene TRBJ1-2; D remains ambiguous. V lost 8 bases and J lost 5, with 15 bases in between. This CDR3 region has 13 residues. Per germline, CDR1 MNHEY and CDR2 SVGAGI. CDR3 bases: TGTGCCAGCCGGGAGCTAGAACTTTATGGCTACACCTTC. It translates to CASRELELYGYTF.

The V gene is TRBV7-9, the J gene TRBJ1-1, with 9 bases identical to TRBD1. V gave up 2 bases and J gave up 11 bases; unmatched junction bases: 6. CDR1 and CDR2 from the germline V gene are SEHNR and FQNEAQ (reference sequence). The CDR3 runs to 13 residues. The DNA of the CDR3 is TGTGCCAGCAGCTTACACCGGGACAGGGAGGCTTTCTTT. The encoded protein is CASSLHRDREAFF. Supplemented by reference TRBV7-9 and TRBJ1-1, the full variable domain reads DTGVSQNPRHKITKRGQNVTFRCDPISEHNRLYWYRQTLGQGPEFLTYFQNEAQLEKSRLLSDRFSAERPKGSFSTLEIQRTEQGDSAMYLCASSLHRDREAFFGQGTRLTVV.

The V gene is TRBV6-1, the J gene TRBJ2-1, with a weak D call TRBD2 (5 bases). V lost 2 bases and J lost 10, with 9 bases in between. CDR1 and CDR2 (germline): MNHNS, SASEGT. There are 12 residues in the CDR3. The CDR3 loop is CASSERGQEQFF. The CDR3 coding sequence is TGTGCCAGCAGTGAACGGGGTCAGGAGCAGTTCTTC.

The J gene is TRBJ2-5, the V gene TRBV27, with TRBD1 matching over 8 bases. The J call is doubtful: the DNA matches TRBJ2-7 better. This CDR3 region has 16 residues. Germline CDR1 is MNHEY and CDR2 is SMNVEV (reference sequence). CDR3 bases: TGTGCCAGCAGCCTGTCAGCCGGGACAGGAAGCTACGAGCAGTACTTC. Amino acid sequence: CASSLSAGTGSYEQYF.

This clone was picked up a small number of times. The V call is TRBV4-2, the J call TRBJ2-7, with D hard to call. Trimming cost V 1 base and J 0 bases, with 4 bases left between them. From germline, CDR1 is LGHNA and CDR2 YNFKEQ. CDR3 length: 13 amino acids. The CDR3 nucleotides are TGTGCCAGCAGCCAAGCTCGCTCCTACGAGCAGTACTTC. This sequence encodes CASSQARSYEQYF.

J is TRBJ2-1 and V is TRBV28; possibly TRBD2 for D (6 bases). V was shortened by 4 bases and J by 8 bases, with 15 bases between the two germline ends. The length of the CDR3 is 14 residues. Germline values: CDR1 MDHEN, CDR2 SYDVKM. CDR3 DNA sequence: TGTGCCAGCAGTTCGGGACTGGGTGGAGATGAGCAGTTCTTC. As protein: CASSSGLGGDEQFF.

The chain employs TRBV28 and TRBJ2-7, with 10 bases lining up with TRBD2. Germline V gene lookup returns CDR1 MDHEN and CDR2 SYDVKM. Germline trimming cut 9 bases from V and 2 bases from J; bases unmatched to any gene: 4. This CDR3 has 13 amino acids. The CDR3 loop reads CASVAGGPYEQYF. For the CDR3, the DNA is TGTGCCAGTGTAGCGGGAGGTCCCTACGAGCAGTACTTC.